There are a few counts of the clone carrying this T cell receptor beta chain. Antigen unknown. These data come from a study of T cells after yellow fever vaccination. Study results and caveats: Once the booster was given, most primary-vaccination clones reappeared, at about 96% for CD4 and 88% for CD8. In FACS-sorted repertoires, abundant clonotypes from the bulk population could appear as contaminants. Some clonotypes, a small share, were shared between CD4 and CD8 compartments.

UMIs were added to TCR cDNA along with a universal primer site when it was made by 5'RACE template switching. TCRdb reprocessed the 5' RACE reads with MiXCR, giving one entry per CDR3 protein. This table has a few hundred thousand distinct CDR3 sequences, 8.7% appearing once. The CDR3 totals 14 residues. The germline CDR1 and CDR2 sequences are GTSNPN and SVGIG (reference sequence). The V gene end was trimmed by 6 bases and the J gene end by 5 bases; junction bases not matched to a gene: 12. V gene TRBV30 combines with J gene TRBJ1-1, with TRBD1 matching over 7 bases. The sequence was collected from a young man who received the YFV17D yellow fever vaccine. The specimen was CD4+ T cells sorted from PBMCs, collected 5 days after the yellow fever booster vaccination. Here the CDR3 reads CACPKGQGGTEAFF. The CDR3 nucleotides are TGTGCCTGCCCCAAGGGCCAGGGGGGGACTGAAGCTTTCTTT.